The 17 T cell receptor beta chains below all came from one sample that was sequenced in a study of prognosis after radiotherapy for stage I lung cancer. Multiplex PCR in two rounds served to amplify TCR beta CDR3 from genomic DNA. Each TRBV and TRBJ gene had its own primer in the first PCR round. Each CDR3 protein is one row after TCRdb ran MiXCR on the multiplex PCR reads. The data contain fewer than 40,000 distinct CDR3 sequences, 32% of them singletons. The sequences come from PBMCs, collected before or after stereotactic body radiation therapy (not recorded which). Receptors were obtained from a donor over 45 with non-small cell lung cancer.

This clonotype was observed at least ten times. The V call is TRBV19, the J call TRBJ2-7, with D unclear. The CDR3 contains 13 residues. CDR1 and CDR2 from the germline V gene are LNHDA and SQIVND (reference sequence). V dropped 8 bases and J dropped 3 bases, with 14 bases sitting between them. The CDR3 here is CASSDVPNYEQYF. CDR3 coding DNA: TGTGCCAGTTCGGACGTGCCCAACTACGAGCAGTACTTC.

Many counts were recorded for this clonotype. J is TRBJ2-1 and V is TRBV11-2, with TRBD2 matching 12 bases. V was clipped by 2 bases and J by 7 bases; unmatched bases: 9. This CDR3 has 17 residues. The germline V gene encodes CDR1 SGHAT and CDR2 FQNNGV. The CDR3 region is CASSLYFATSGSNEQFF. The CDR3 DNA follows: TGTGCCAGCAGCTTATACTTCGCGACTAGCGGGAGTAATGAGCAGTTCTTC. Filled out from reference TRBV11-2 and TRBJ2-1, the complete variable domain reads EAGVAQSPRYKIIEKRQSVAFWCNPISGHATLYWYQQILGQGPKLLIQFQNNGVVDDSQLPKDRFSAERLKGVDSTLKIQPAKLEDSAVYLCASSLYFATSGSNEQFFGPGTRLTVL.

This clonotype was counted many times. This chain connects TRBV6-1 to TRBJ1-3, with 7 bases lining up with TRBD1. The CDR3 has 15 amino acids. The ends lost 6 bases at V and 1 base at J; junction bases unmatched: 6. Germline V CDR1 and CDR2: MNHNS, SASEGT. The CDR3 is CASRYKTGSGNTIYF. The DNA of the CDR3 is TGTGCCAGCAGATATAAGACAGGGTCTGGAAACACCATATATTTT.

This clonotype has at least ten counts. The chain has TRBV30 and TRBJ2-3; D might be TRBD1 (5 bases). Trimming removed 6 bases from V and 3 bases from J, with 13 bases in between. The CDR3 has 13 amino acids. In germline, CDR1 is GTSNPN, CDR2 SVGIG (reference sequence). CDR3 in DNA: TGTGCCTGCCCGACCCCAGGGACAGATACGCAGTATTTT. Encoded protein: CACPTPGTDTQYF.

This clonotype was found many times. The rearrangement links TRBV20-1 to TRBJ1-2; 7 bases map to TRBD1. V lost 5 bases and J lost 2; bases outside the gene matches: 5. CDR1 is DFQATT, CDR2 SNEGSKA, per germline (reference sequence). The CDR3 runs to 13 residues. The CDR3 protein is CSADDRENYGYTF. The DNA of the CDR3 is TGCAGTGCTGACGACAGGGAAAACTATGGCTACACCTTC.

This clonotype was detected ten times or more. V and J are TRBV28 and TRBJ1-5; TRBD1 is a possible D gene (6 bases). The CDR3 length is 14 residues. V lost 5 bases to trimming and J lost 1 base, with 9 bases between them. CDR1 and CDR2 (germline): MDHEN, SYDVKM. The CDR3 nucleotides are TGTGCCAGCAGTCACACAGGGAGCAATCAGCCCCAGCATTTT. Its protein product is CASSHTGSNQPQHF.

This clonotype was detected ten times or more. This chain joins TRBV6-1 and TRBJ1-5; D uncertain. Germline values: CDR1 MNHNS, CDR2 SASEGT. This CDR3 comprises 14 residues. Trimming removed 7 bases from V and 4 bases from J, with 14 bases in between. The CDR3 nucleotides are TGTGCCAGCATAACGATAGCTGGGAATCAGCCCCAGCATTTT. Its translation is CASITIAGNQPQHF.

As concerns this clonotype: This could be a read error, since a much larger clone is one nucleotide away. The chain has TRBV10-3 and TRBJ2-7; D is uncertain. Per germline, CDR1 ENHRY and CDR2 SYGVKD. The V end was cut by 2 bases, the J end by 5 bases, with 10 bases between. The CDR3 runs 13 residues. CDR3 sequence: CAISEPPVHEQYF. DNA of the CDR3: TGTGCCATCAGTGAGCCCCCGGTTCACGAGCAGTACTTC.

Comments on this clonotype: A read error is likely here: a far larger clone is one base away. This chain connects TRBV6-2 or TRBV6-3 to TRBJ1-1; TRBD1 matches at 9 bases. The CDR3 extends over 12 amino acids. The germline V gene encodes CDR1 MNHEY and CDR2 SVGEGT. CDR3 region: CVTQQGAGEAFF. For the CDR3, the DNA is TGTGTCACCCAACAGGGGGCGGGTGAAGCTTTCTTT.

In its sample, this clonotype was seen many times. The genes are TRBV28 and TRBJ1-6; weak D call: TRBD1 (6 bases). Looked up from germline, CDR1 is MDHEN and CDR2 is SYDVKM. With 7 bases removed from V and 6 bases from J, the gap between germline ends came to 13 bases. The CDR3 has 14 amino acids. CDR3 coding DNA: TGTGCCAGCAACGCACAGGGTTCTAATTCACCCCTCCACTTT. As protein: CASNAQGSNSPLHF.

This clonotype was recorded a few times. The chain recombines TRBV5-5 with TRBJ1-5; maybe TRBD1 (5 bases). This CDR3 has 16 residues. From germline, CDR1 is SGHKS and CDR2 YYEKEE (reference sequence). V was shortened by 1 base and J by 0 bases, with 11 bases between the two germline ends. CDR3 residues: CASSLFHGGSNQPQHF. CDR3 bases: TGTGCCAGCAGCTTGTTCCACGGGGGTAGCAATCAGCCCCAGCATTTT. Full variable domain (remainder filled in from reference TRBV5-5 and TRBJ1-5): DAGVTQSPTHLIKTRGQQVTLRCSPISGHKSVSWYQQVLGQGPQFIFQYYEKEERGRGNFPDRFSARQFPNYSSELNVNALLLGDSALYLCASSLFHGGSNQPQHFGDGTRLSIL.

Many counts were recorded for this clonotype. This sequence joins TRBV6-2 or TRBV6-3 and TRBJ1-1; no definite D call. The CDR3 runs to 14 residues. The V end was cut by 2 bases, the J end by 1 base, with 8 bases between. CDR1 MNHEY and CDR2 SVGEGT come from the germline V gene. The chain's CDR3 is CASSYVRENTEAFF. The CDR3 region has the DNA TGTGCCAGCAGTTACGTTAGGGAGAACACTGAAGCTTTCTTT.

This clonotype was detected a few times. A single base separates this from a much larger clone, so it may be a read error. J is TRBJ2-3 and V is TRBV20-1; tentative D call: TRBD1 (6 bases). The ends were cut back, 5 bases at V and 5 bases at J, with 17 bases in the middle. The CDR3 contains 14 residues. CDR1 DFQATT and CDR2 SNEGSKA come from the germline V gene (reference sequence). CDR3 in amino acids: CSAPRAGVGDTQYF. The CDR3 coding sequence is TGCAGTGCTCCACGGGCAGGGGTAGGAGATACGCAGTATTTT.

The genes are TRBV6-1 and TRBJ2-3; 11 bases line up with TRBD2. The CDR3 runs to 15 residues. The junction had 6 bases not matched to a gene; V was cut back by 8 bases and J by 2 bases. Per the germline V gene, CDR1 is MNHNS and CDR2 is SASEGT. CDR3 in amino acids: CASVAGGRTTDTQYF. The CDR3 DNA reads as TGTGCCAGCGTAGCGGGGGGGCGGACCACAGATACGCAGTATTTT.

This clonotype was detected ten times or more. The chain links TRBV28 to TRBJ2-1; no reliable D call. CDR1 MDHEN and CDR2 SYDVKM come from the germline V gene. Trimming shortened V by 5 bases and J by 12 bases, and 11 bases separated the two germline ends. The CDR3 loop spans 11 amino acids. The CDR3 DNA reads as TGTGCCAGCAGTCACCGATATGGGCAGTTCTTC. This translates into CASSHRYGQFF.

This clonotype was seen once. This sequence joins TRBV6-1 and TRBJ2-2; no firm D call. The CDR3 loop spans 15 amino acids. Germline V gene data show CDR1 as MNHNS and CDR2 as SASEGT. V was pared by 10 bases and J by 4 bases, with 19 bases between. The CDR3 loop reads CAIILDWWGTGELFF. The CDR3 DNA is TGTGCCATCATTCTTGACTGGTGGGGCACCGGGGAGCTGTTTTTT.

This sequence joins TRBV20-1 and TRBJ2-7; D might be TRBD2 (6 bases). The germline CDR1 and CDR2 sequences are DFQATT and SNEGSKA (reference sequence). The CDR3 sequence is 15 residues long. The V end was cut by 6 bases, the J end by 1 base, with 19 bases between. The CDR3 DNA reads as TGCAGTGCCACCTGGGGGACCAGCGGGTCCTACGAGCAGTACTTC. Residues: CSATWGTSGSYEQYF.